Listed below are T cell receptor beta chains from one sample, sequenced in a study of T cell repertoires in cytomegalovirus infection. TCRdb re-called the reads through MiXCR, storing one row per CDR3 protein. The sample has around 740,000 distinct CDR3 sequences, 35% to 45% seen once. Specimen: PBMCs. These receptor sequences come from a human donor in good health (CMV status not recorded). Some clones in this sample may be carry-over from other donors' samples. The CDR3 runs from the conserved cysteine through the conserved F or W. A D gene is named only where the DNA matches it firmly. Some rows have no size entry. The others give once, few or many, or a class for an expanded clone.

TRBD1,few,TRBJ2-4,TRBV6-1,TGTGCCAGCAGTGAACTAAGGACAGGGGCAGGTAGCCTAGCCAAAAACATTCAGTACTTC,CASSELRTGAGSLAKNIQYF
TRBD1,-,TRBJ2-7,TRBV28,TGTGCCACCCTGGACAGGACAAACTACGAGCAGTACTTC,CATLDRTNYEQYF
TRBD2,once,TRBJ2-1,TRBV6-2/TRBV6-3,TGTGCCAGCAGCACACAGATTTTAGCGGGAGCTGAGCAGTTCTTC,CASSTQILAGAEQFF
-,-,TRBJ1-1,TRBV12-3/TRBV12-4,TGTGCCAGCAGTTTTAGGGAGATGAGCACTGAAGCTTTCTTT,CASSFREMSTEAFF
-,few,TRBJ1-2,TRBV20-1,TGCAGTGCTAGGGGGCCCGAAAGGGGCAACTATGGCTACACCTTC,CSARGPERGNYGYTF
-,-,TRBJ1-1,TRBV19,TGTGCCAGTAGTAGACAGGTCCCTCTGAACACTGAAGCTTTCTTT,CASSRQVPLNTEAFF
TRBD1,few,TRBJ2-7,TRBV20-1,TGCAGTGCTCAGGGACAGGGTGAACACGAGCAGTACTTC,CSAQGQGEHEQYF
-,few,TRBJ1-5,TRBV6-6,TGTGCCAGCAGCTCCCAAGGCCAACTGAGCAATCAGCCCCAGCATTTT,CASSSQGQLSNQPQHF
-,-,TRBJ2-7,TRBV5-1,TGCGCCAGCAGCTTGGACGGGACATCCTCTTCCTACGAGCAGTACTTC,CASSLDGTSSSYEQYF
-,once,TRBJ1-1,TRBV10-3,TGTGCCACCCTACAAGGGCAGGGTAACACTGAAGCTTTCTTT,CATLQGQGNTEAFF
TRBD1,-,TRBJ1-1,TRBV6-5,TGTGCCCGCAGTTACCCAGGGGGACAGGGGGCCAGCACTGAAGCTTTCTTT,CARSYPGGQGASTEAFF
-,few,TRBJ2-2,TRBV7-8,TGTGCCAGCAATCCCGGACGGGTGTACACCGGGGAGCTGTTTTTT,CASNPGRVYTGELFF
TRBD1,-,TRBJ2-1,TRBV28,TGTGCCAGCAGTTCGGGACAGATGGCCAACAATGAGCAGTTCTTC,CASSSGQMANNEQFF
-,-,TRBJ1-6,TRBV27,TGTGCCAGCAGTTTATGGCAGTCAAATTCACCCCTCCACTTT,CASSLWQSNSPLHF
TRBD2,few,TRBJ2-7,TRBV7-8,TGTGCCAGCAGCTTATGGGGGGGGACGGAGAGCTCCTACGAGCAGTACTTC,CASSLWGGTESSYEQYF
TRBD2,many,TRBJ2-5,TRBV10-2,TGCGCCAGCAGCACACTAGCGTACCAAGAGACCCAGTACTTC,CASSTLAYQETQYF
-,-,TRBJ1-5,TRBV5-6,TGTGCCAGCAGCCTGGACGGAACCGTGGGGCAGCCCCAGCATTTT,CASSLDGTVGQPQHF
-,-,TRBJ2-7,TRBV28,TGTGCCAGCAGAAGGACGGACGACTTAACCTACGAGCAGTACTTC,CASRRTDDLTYEQYF
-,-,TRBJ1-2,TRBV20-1,TGCAGTGCTATTATAAACTATGGCTACACCTTC,CSAIINYGYTF